This TCR beta chain was profiled in a study of blood T cells in healthy people across ages. Isolating PBMCs gave at least 6 million of these cells per sample. CDR1 is SGHVS, CDR2 FNYEAQ, per germline. Deletions cut 5 bases from V and 5 bases from J, with 16 bases between. The CDR3 is 15 amino acids. Whole-study findings and limits: Long-lived and aged donors differed, with more naive CD4+ cells and higher diversity in the long-lived. Roughly linear age-related decline in beta diversity appeared, significant by age around 40. TCR beta diversity tracked closely with naive T cell percentage.

Worth noting for this clonotype: Its antigen is unidentified.

It was with a sample-barcoded 5' primer and a J-beta primer mix that a second PCR of roughly 7 to 12 cycles was run. In TCRdb, the 5' RACE reads were re-called with MiXCR into one record per CDR3 protein. The sample gives 1.6 million or so distinct CDR3 sequences, almost 35% of which show up once; roughly 12% is in the top ten. The specimen was blood. This chain joins TRBV7-6 and TRBJ1-5; TRBD1 might be the D (5 bases). The TCR was taken from a young woman in good health. CDR3 sequence reads: CASSETGGFDQPQHF. CDR3 DNA: TGTGCCAGCAGCGAAACTGGGGGTTTTGATCAGCCCCAGCATTTT.